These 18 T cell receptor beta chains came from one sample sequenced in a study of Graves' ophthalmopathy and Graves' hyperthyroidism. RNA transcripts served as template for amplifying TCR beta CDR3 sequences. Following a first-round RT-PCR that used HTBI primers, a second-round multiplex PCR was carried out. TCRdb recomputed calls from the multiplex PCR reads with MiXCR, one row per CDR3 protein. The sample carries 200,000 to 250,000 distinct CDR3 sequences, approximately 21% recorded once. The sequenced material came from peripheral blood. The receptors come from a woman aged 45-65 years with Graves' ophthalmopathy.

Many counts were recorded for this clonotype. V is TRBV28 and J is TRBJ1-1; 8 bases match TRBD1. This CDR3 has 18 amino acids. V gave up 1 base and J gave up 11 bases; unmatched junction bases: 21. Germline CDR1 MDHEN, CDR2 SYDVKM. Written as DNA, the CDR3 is TGTGCCAGCAGTTTATTCAAAGGAGGAGCAGGGGGCGGCATAACGGCTTTCTTT. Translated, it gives CASSLFKGGAGGGITAFF.

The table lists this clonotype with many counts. The CDR3 here is CASSSTIAGARYEQYF. The CDR3 region has the DNA TGCGCCAGCAGCTCGACTATAGCGGGAGCCCGCTACGAGCAGTACTTC. The V and J genes are TRBV5-1 and TRBJ2-7, with TRBD2 identical over 9 bases. CDR1 is SGHRS and CDR2 is YFSETQ in the germline V gene. V shed 3 bases and J 3 bases; nucleotides not matched to a gene: 10. CDR3 length: 16 amino acids.

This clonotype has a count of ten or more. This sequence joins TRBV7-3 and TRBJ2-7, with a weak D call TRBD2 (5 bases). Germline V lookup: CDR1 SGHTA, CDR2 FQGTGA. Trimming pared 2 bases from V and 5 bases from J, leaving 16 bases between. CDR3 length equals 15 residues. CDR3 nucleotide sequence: TGTGCCAGCAGCTTAGAGGGTACGGCCGGACACGAGCAGTACTTC. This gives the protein CASSLEGTAGHEQYF. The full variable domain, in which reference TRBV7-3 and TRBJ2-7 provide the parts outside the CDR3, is GAGVSQTPSNKVTEKGKYVELRCDPISGHTALYWYRQSLGQGPEFLIYFQGTGAADDSGLPNDRFFAVRPEGSVSTLKIQRTERGDSAVYLCASSLEGTAGHEQYFGPGTRLTVT.

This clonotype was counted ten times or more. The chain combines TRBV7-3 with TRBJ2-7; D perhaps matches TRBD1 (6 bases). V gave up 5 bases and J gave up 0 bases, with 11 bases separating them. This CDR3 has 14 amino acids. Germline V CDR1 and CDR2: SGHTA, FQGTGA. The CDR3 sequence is CASSPTGSSYEQYF. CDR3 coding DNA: TGTGCCAGCAGCCCCACAGGGAGCTCCTACGAGCAGTACTTC.

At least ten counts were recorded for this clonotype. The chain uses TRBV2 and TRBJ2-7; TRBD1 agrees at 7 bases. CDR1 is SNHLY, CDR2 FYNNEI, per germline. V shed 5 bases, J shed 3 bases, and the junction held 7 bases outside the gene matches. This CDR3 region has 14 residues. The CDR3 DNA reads TGTGCCAGCAGTATTGGGACAGTCATCTACGAGCAGTACTTC. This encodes CASSIGTVIYEQYF. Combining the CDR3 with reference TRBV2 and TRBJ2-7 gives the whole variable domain EPEVTQTPSHQVTQMGQEVILRCVPISNHLYFYWYRQILGQKVEFLVSFYNNEISEKSEIFDDQFSVERPDGSNFTLKIRSTKLEDSAMYFCASSIGTVIYEQYFGPGTRLTVT.

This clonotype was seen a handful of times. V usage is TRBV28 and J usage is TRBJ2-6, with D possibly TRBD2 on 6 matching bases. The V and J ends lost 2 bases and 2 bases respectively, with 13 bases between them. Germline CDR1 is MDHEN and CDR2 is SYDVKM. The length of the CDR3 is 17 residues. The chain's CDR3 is CASSLTAGRPGANVLTF. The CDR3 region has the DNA TGTGCCAGCAGTTTAACGGCAGGGAGGCCTGGGGCCAACGTCCTGACTTTC. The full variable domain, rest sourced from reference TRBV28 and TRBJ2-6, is DVKVTQSSRYLVKRTGEKVFLECVQDMDHENMFWYRQDPGLGLRLIYFSYDVKMKEKGDIPEGYSVSREKKERFSLILESASTNQTSMYLCASSLTAGRPGANVLTFGAGSRLTVL.

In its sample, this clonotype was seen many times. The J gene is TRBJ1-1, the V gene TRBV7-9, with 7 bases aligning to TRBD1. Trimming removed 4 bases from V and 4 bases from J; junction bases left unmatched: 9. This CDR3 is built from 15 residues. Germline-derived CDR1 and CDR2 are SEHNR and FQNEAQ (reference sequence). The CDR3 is CASSSDRVRFTEAFF. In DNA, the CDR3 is TGTGCCAGCAGCTCTGACAGGGTGAGGTTCACTGAAGCTTTCTTT.

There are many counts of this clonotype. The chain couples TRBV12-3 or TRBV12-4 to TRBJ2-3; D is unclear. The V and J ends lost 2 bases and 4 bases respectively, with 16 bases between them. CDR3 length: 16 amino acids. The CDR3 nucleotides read TGTGCCAGCAGTTTACTAGGTTTGTTAGTATCAGATACGCAGTATTTT. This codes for CASSLLGLLVSDTQYF.

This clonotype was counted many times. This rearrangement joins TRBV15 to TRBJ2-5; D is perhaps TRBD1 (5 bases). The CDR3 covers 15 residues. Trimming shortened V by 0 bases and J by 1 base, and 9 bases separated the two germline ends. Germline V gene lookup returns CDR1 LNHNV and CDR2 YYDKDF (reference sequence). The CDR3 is CATSRESQGQETQYF. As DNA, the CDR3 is TGTGCCACCAGCAGAGAAAGCCAGGGCCAAGAGACCCAGTACTTC. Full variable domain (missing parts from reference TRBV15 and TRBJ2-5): DAMVIQNPRYQVTQFGKPVTLSCSQTLNHNVMYWYQQKSSQAPKLLFHYYDKDFNNEADTPDNFQSRRPNTSFCFLDIRSPGLGDTAMYLCATSRESQGQETQYFGPGTRLLVL.

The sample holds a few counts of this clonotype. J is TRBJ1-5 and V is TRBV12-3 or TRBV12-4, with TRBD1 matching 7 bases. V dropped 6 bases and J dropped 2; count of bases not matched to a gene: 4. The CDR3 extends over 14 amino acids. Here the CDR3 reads CASSDRVGNQPQHF. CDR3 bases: TGTGCCAGCAGCGACAGGGTGGGCAATCAGCCCCAGCATTTT.

The CDR3 reads CASSLPGASYEQYF. Written as DNA, the CDR3 is TGCGCCAGCAGCCTTCCAGGTGCCTCCTACGAGCAGTACTTC. The V and J genes are TRBV4-1 and TRBJ2-7; D gene unclear. The CDR3 is 14 residues long. Trimming took 4 bases from V and 0 from J, leaving 10 bases between them. Germline V gene lookup returns CDR1 MGHRA and CDR2 YSYEKL.

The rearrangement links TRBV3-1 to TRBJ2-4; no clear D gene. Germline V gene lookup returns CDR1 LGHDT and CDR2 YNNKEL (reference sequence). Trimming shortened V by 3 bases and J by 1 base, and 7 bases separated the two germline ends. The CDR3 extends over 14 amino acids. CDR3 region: CASSQGLAKNIQYF. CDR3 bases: TGTGCCAGCAGCCAGGGGTTGGCCAAAAACATTCAGTACTTC.

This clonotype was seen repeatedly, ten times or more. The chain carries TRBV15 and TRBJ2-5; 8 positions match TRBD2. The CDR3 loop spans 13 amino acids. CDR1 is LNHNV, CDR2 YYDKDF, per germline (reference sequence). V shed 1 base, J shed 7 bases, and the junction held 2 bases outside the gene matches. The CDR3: CATSRVAGGTQYF. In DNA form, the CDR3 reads TGTGCCACCAGCAGAGTGGCGGGAGGGACCCAGTACTTC. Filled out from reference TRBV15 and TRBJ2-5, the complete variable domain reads DAMVIQNPRYQVTQFGKPVTLSCSQTLNHNVMYWYQQKSSQAPKLLFHYYDKDFNNEADTPDNFQSRRPNTSFCFLDIRSPGLGDTAMYLCATSRVAGGTQYFGPGTRLLVL.

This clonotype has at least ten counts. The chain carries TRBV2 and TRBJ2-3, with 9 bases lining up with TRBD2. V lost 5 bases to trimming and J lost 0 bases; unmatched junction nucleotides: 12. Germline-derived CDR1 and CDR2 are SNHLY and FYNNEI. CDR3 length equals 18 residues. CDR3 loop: CASSQRQTSGPSTDTQYF. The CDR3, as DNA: TGTGCCAGCAGTCAAAGGCAGACTAGCGGTCCTAGCACAGATACGCAGTATTTT. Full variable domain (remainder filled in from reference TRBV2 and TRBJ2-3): EPEVTQTPSHQVTQMGQEVILRCVPISNHLYFYWYRQILGQKVEFLVSFYNNEISEKSEIFDDQFSVERPDGSNFTLKIRSTKLEDSAMYFCASSQRQTSGPSTDTQYFGPGTRLTVL.

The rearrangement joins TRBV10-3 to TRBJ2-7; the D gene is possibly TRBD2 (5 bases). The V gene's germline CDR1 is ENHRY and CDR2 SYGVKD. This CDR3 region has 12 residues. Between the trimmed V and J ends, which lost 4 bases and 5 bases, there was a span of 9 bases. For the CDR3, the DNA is TGTGCCATCAGTGGGACTGCCCACGAGCAGTACTTC. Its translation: CAISGTAHEQYF.

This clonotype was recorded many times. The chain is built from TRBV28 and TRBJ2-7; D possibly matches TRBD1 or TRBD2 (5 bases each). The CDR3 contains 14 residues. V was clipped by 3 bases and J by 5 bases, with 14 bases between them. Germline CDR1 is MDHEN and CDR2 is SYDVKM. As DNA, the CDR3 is TGTGCCAGCAGTTTGTTGGGGGAGACCCACGAGCAGTACTTC. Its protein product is CASSLLGETHEQYF.

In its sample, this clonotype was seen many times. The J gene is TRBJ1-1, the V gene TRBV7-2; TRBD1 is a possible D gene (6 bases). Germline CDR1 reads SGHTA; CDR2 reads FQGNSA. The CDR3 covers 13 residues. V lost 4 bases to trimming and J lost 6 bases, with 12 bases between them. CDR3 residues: CASSWDKIAEAFF. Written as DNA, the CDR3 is TGTGCCAGCAGCTGGGACAAGATCGCTGAAGCTTTCTTT.

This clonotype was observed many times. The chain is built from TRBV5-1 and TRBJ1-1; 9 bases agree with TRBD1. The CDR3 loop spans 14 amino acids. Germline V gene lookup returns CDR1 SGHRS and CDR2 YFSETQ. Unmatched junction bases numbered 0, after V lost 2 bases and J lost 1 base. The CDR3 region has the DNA TGCGCCAGCAGCTTACAGGGGGCGAACACTGAAGCTTTCTTT. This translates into CASSLQGANTEAFF.